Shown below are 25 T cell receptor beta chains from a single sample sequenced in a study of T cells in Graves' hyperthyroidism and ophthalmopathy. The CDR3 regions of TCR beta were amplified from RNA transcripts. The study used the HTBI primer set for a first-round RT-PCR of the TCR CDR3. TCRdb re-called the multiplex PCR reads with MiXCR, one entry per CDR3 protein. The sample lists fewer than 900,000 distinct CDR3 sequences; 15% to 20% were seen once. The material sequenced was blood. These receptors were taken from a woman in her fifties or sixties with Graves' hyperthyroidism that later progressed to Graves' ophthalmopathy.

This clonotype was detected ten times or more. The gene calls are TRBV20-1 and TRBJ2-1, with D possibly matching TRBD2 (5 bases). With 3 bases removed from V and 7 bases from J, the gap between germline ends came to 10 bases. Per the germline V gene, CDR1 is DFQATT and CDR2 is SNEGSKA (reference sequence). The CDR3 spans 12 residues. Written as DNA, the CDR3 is TGCAGTGCTAGTGGCTCGGGGAATGAGCAGTTCTTC. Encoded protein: CSASGSGNEQFF.

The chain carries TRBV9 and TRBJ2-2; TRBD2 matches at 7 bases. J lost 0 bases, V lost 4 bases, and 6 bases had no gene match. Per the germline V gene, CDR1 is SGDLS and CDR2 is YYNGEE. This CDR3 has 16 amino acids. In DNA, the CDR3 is TGTGCCAGCAGCCCGACGGGACTACCGAACACCGGGGAGCTGTTTTTT. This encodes CASSPTGLPNTGELFF.

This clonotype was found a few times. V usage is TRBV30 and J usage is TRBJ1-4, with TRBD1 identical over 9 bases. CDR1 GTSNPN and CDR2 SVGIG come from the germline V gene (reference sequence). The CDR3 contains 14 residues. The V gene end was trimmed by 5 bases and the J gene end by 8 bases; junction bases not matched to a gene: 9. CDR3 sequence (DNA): TGTGCCTGGGGACCGGGACAGGGTACGGAAAAACTGTTTTTT. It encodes CAWGPGQGTEKLFF.

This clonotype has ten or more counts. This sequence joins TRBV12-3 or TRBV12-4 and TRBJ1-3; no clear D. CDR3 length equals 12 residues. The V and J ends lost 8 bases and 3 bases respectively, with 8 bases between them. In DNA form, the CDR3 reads TGTGCCAGCGGTGGGTTTGGAAACACCATATATTTT. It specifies CASGGFGNTIYF.

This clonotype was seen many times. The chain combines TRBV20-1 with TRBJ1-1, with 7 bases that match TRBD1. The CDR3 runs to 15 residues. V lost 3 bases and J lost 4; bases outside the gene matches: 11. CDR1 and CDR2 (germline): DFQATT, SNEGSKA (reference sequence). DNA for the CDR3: TGCAGTGCTAGCGGGCGACAGGGCTCGGGCACTGAAGCTTTCTTT. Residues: CSASGRQGSGTEAFF.

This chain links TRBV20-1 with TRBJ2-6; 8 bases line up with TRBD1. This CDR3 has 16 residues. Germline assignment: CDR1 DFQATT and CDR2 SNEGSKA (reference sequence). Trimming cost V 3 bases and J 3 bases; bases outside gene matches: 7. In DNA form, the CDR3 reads TGCAGTGCTAGGGTCCAGGGGGCGCGTGGGGCCAACGTCCTGACTTTC. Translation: CSARVQGARGANVLTF.

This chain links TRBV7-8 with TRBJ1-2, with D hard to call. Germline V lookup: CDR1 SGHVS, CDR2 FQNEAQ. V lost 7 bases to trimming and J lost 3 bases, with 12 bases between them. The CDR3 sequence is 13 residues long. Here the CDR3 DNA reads TGTGCCAGCACCAATCACACCTACTATGGCTACACCTTC. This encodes CASTNHTYYGYTF.

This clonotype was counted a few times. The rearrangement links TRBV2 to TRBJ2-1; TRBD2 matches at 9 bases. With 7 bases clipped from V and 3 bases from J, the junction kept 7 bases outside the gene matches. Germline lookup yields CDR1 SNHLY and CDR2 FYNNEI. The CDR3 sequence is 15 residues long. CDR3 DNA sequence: TGTGCCAGCAACGGCGGGGGGGTATACTACAATGAGCAGTTCTTC. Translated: CASNGGGVYYNEQFF.

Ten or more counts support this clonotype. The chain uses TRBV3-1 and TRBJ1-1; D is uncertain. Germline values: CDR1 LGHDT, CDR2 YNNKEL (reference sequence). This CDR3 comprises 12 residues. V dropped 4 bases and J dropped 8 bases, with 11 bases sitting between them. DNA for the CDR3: TGTGCCAGCAGCCCCTTCGGACGGGAAGCTTTCTTT. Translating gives CASSPFGREAFF.

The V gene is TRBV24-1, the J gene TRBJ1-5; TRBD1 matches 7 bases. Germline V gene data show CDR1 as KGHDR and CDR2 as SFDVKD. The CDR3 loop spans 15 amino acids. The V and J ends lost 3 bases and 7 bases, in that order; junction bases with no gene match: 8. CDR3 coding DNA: TGTGCCACCAGTGATGGACTACAGGGGCCCCAGCCCCAGCATTTT. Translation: CATSDGLQGPQPQHF.

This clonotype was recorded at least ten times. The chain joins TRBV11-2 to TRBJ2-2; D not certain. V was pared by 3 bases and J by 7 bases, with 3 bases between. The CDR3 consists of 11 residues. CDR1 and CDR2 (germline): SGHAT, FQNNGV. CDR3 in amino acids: CASSFVGELFF. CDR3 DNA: TGTGCCAGCAGCTTCGTCGGGGAGCTGTTTTTT.

DNA for the CDR3: TGTGCCAGCAGTTTACTTCGGACACAAAGGGGCACTGAAGCTTTCTTT. This translates into CASSLLRTQRGTEAFF. This chain joins TRBV6-2 or TRBV6-3 and TRBJ1-1; possible D gene TRBD1, 5 bases. Germline V gives CDR1 MNHEY, CDR2 SVGEGT. This CDR3 comprises 16 residues. Trimming stripped 4 bases from V and 4 bases from J, with 19 bases between.

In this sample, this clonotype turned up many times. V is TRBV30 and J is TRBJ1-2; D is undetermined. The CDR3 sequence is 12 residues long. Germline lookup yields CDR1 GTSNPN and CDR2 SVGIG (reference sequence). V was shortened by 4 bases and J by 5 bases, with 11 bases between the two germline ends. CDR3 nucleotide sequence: TGTGCCTGGAAGGACCTAGGGTATGGCTACACCTTC. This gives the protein CAWKDLGYGYTF. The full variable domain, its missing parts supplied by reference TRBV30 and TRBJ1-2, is SQTIHQWPATLVQPVGSPLSLECTVEGTSNPNLYWYRQAAGRGLQLLFYSVGIGQISSEVPQNLSASRPQDRQFILSSKKLLLSDSGFYLCAWKDLGYGYTFGSGTRLTVV.

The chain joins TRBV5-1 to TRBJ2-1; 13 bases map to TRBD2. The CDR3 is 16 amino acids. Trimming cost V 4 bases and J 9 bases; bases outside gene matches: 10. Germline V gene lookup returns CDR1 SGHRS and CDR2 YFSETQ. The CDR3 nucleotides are TGCGCCAGCAGCCAGGGGACTAGCGGGGCCCTAGGTGAGCAGTTCTTC. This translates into CASSQGTSGALGEQFF. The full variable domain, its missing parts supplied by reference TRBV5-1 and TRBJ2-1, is KAGVTQTPRYLIKTRGQQVTLSCSPISGHRSVSWYQQTPGQGLQFLFEYFSETQRNKGNFPGRFSGRQFSNSRSEMNVSTLELGDSALYLCASSQGTSGALGEQFFGPGTRLTVL.

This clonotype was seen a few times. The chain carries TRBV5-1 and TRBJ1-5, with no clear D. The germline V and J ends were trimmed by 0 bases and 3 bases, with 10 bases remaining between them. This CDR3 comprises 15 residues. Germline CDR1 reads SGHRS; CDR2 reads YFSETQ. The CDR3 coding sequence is TGCGCCAGCAGCTTGGATGGTGGCCTCAATCAGCCCCAGCATTTT. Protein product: CASSLDGGLNQPQHF.

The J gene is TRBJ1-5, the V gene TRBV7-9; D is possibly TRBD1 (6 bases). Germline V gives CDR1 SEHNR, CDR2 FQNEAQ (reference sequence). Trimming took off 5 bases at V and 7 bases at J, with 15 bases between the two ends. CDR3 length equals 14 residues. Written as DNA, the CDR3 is TGTGCCAGCAGCCAGGGACACGCGGAACAGCCCCAGCATTTT. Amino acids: CASSQGHAEQPQHF.

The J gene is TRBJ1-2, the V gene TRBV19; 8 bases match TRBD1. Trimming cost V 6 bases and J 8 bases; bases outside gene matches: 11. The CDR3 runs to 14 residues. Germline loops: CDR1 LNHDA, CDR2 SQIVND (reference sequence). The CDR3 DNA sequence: TGTGCCAGTAGGATCGGACAGGGACTTAACGGCTACACCTTC. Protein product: CASRIGQGLNGYTF. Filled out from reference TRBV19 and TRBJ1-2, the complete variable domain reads DGGITQSPKYLFRKEGQNVTLSCEQNLNHDAMYWYRQDPGQGLRLIYYSQIVNDFQKGDIAEGYSVSREKKESFPLTVTSAQKNPTAFYLCASRIGQGLNGYTFGSGTRLTVV.

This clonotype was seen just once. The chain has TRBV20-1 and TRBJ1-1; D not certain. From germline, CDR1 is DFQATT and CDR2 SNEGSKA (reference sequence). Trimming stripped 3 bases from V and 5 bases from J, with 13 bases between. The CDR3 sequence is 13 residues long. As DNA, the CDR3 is TGCAGTGCTAGTCGAACGGTGGGGACTGAAGCTTTCTTT. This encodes CSASRTVGTEAFF.

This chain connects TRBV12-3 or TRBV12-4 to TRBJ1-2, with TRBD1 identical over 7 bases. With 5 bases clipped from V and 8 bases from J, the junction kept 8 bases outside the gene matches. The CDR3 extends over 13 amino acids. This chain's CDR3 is CASSTYRGKGYTF. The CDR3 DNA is TGTGCCAGCAGTACGTACAGGGGTAAGGGCTACACCTTC.

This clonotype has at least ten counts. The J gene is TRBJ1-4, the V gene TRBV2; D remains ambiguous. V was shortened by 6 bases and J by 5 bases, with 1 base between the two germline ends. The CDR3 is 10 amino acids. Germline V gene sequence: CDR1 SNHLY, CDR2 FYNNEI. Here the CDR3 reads CASRNEKLFF. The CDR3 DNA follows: TGTGCCAGCAGGAATGAAAAACTGTTTTTT.

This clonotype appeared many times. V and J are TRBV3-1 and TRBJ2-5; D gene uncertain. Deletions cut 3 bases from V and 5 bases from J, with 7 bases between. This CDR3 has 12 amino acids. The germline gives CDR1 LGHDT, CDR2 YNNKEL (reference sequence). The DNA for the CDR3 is TGTGCCAGCAGCCAGCTCGGGGAGACCCAGTACTTC. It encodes CASSQLGETQYF.

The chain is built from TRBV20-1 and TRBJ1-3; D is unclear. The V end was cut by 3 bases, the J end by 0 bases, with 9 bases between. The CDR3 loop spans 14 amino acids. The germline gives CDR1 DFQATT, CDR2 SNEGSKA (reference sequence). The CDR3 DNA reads TGCAGTGCTAGCTCACCCTCCTCTGGAAACACCATATATTTT. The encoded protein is CSASSPSSGNTIYF.

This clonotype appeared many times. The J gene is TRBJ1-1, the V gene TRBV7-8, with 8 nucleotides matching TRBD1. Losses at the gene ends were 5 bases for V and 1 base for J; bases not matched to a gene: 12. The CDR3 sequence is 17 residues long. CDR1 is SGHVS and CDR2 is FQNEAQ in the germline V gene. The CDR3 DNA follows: TGTGCCAGCAGCGAAATCTATCTTGACAGGGGGAACACTGAAGCTTTCTTT. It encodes CASSEIYLDRGNTEAFF.

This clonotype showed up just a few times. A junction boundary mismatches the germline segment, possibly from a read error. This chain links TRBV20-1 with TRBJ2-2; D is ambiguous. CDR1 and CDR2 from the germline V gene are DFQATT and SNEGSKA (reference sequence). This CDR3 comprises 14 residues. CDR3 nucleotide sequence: TGCAGTGCTAGAAGGATGAGGAACGCCGGGGAGCTGTTTTTT. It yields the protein CSARRMRNAGELFF.

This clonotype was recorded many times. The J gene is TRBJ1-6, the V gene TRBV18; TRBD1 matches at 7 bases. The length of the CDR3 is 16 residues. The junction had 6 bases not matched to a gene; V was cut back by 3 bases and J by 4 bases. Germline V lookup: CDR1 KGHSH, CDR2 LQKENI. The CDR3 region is CASSPEQGRYNSPLHF. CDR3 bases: TGTGCCAGCTCACCGGAACAGGGGAGATATAATTCACCCCTCCACTTT.